Below are 27 T cell receptor beta chains sequenced from a single sample in a study of CD8+ T cells in alopecia areata. RNA, once extracted, was reverse transcribed into cDNA for use as the sequencing template. The method was immunoSEQ multiplex PCR; TCRdb's version includes in-frame clones alone and lacks a portion of them. The data hold around 190,000 clones, with more than 55% observed a single time. The sample consisted of CD8+ T cells sorted from blood. The receptors were gathered from a human donor in good health.

Concerning this clone itself: Other DNA sequences in this sample translate to the same CDR3. The chain recombines TRBV29-1 with TRBJ1-1; D unclear. The V and J ends lost 6 bases and 1 base respectively, with 6 bases between them. Germline V gene sequence: CDR1 SQVTM, CDR2 ANQGSEA. The CDR3 contains 11 residues. CDR3 protein: CSVPGNTEAFF. CDR3 nucleotides: TGCAGCGTCCCAGGGAACACTGAAGCTTTCTTT.

The rearrangement joins TRBV5-1 to TRBJ1-1; D possibly corresponds to TRBD1 (5 bases). V was shortened by 4 bases and J by 3 bases, with 19 bases between the two germline ends. The CDR3 has 16 residues. Germline loops: CDR1 SGHRS, CDR2 YFSETQ. CDR3 nucleotides: TGCGCCAGCAGCCTTACGGGTCATCTGGGGGACACTGAAGCTTTCTTT. Translating gives CASSLTGHLGDTEAFF.

V gene TRBV10-3 combines with J gene TRBJ2-1; D possibly matches TRBD1 or TRBD2 (5 bases each). The CDR3 sequence is 13 residues long. Germline CDR1 reads ENHRY; CDR2 reads SYGVKD. Trimming took 3 bases from V and 6 from J, leaving 9 bases between them. The DNA of the CDR3 is TGTGCCATCAGTGACGGGGCCGCCAATGAGCAGTTCTTC. It translates to CAISDGAANEQFF.

This clone occurred a few times. The chain has TRBV6-1 and TRBJ1-3; D remains ambiguous. Germline lookup yields CDR1 MNHNS and CDR2 SASEGT. V lost 0 bases and J lost 0, with 12 bases in between. The CDR3 loop spans 17 amino acids. CDR3 in amino acids: CASSEAGGVYSGNTIYF. The DNA for the CDR3 is TGTGCCAGCAGTGAAGCGGGCGGAGTCTACTCTGGAAACACCATATATTTT.

This chain connects TRBV6-5 to TRBJ1-1; 7 bases align to TRBD1. CDR1 and CDR2 from the germline V gene are MNHEY and SVGAGI. This CDR3 spans 13 amino acids. The trim removed 0 bases at V and 7 bases at J, leaving 2 bases unmatched. The CDR3 nucleotides are TGTGCCAGCAGTTACTCGGGACAGCATGAAGCTTTCTTT. Amino acid sequence: CASSYSGQHEAFF.

This rearrangement joins TRBV6-6 to TRBJ2-5; the D is unclear. The V gene lost 2 bases and the J gene lost 5 bases, with 9 bases spanning the gap. This CDR3 is built from 13 residues. Germline CDR1 MNHNY, CDR2 SVGAGI (reference sequence). The DNA of the CDR3 is TGTGCCAGCAGTTACCTAGAGGAGGAGACCCAGTACTTC. Its protein product is CASSYLEEETQYF.

This clone was seen a few times. This sequence joins TRBV29-1 and TRBJ2-7; 14 bases match TRBD2. The ends lost 6 bases at V and 4 bases at J; junction bases unmatched: 8. This CDR3 region has 15 residues. Germline CDR1 and CDR2: SQVTM and ANQGSEA. The CDR3 is CSVTTSGGAMYEQYF. The CDR3 nucleotides are TGCAGCGTCACGACTAGCGGGGGGGCCATGTACGAGCAGTACTTC.

The V gene is TRBV6-5, the J gene TRBJ1-6; 7 nucleotides agree with TRBD1. This CDR3 comprises 15 residues. V shed 0 bases, J shed 7 bases, and the junction held 3 bases outside the gene matches. CDR1 is MNHEY, CDR2 SVGAGI, per germline. The CDR3 sequence: CASSYSGRGNSPLHF. The CDR3, as DNA: TGTGCCAGCAGTTACTCCGGCAGGGGGAATTCACCCCTCCACTTT.

The chain carries TRBV25-1 and TRBJ1-6; D remains ambiguous. CDR1 and CDR2 from the germline V gene are MGHDK and SYGVNS. The CDR3 has 12 residues. The V and J ends lost 6 bases and 10 bases respectively, with 10 bases between them. The CDR3 nucleotides read TGTGCCAGCAGCCGGGGAGGGTCACCCCTCCACTTT. It codes for CASSRGGSPLHF.

J is TRBJ2-3 and V is TRBV28; 8 positions agree with TRBD2. V lost 5 bases to trimming and J lost 2 bases; unmatched junction nucleotides: 6. CDR1 is MDHEN, CDR2 SYDVKM, per germline. The CDR3 contains 15 residues. The CDR3 loop reads CASSPGRGDTDTQYF. The DNA of the CDR3 is TGTGCCAGCAGTCCCGGGCGGGGGGACACAGATACGCAGTATTTT.

The J gene is TRBJ2-1, the V gene TRBV4-1; D not resolved. CDR3 length: 17 amino acids. Germline V gene sequence: CDR1 MGHRA, CDR2 YSYEKL. V dropped 1 base and J dropped 5 bases, with 18 bases sitting between them. In DNA, the CDR3 is TGCGCCAGCAGCCAAGGGTCCGGATTAGACAAAGACAATGAGCAGTTCTTC. It yields the protein CASSQGSGLDKDNEQFF.

This chain joins TRBV5-1 and TRBJ2-1; D call uncertain. Germline V gives CDR1 SGHRS, CDR2 YFSETQ. The CDR3 sequence is 15 residues long. V lost 5 bases and J lost 0, with 12 bases in between. DNA for the CDR3: TGCGCCAGCAGAACCCTCAGGCTCTCCTACAATGAGCAGTTCTTC. It codes for CASRTLRLSYNEQFF.

The chain couples TRBV7-3 to TRBJ2-5, with no clear D. The J call could be wrong; TRBJ2-7 is a better fit for the DNA end. Germline V gives CDR1 SGHTA, CDR2 FQGTGA. This CDR3 contains 13 residues. Here the CDR3 DNA reads TGTGCCAGCAGCTTGGGCTTCTCCTACGAGCAGTACTTC. Its protein product is CASSLGFSYEQYF.

This clone has more than one count but fewer than ten. The V and J genes are TRBV7-3 and TRBJ2-3; 7 bases line up with TRBD1. The V gene end was trimmed by 3 bases and the J gene end by 8 bases; junction bases not matched to a gene: 11. CDR1 SGHTA and CDR2 FQGTGA come from the germline V gene. CDR3 size: 15 residues. CDR3 DNA sequence: TGTGCCAGCAGCTTTAGGACAGGACCACAGGGTACGCAGTATTTT. This sequence encodes CASSFRTGPQGTQYF.

This rearrangement joins TRBV6-5 to TRBJ1-1; possibly TRBD1 for D (5 bases). Germline V gives CDR1 MNHEY, CDR2 SVGAGI. Trimming cost V 6 bases and J 0 bases, with 14 bases left between them. The CDR3 has 15 residues. CDR3 DNA sequence: TGTGCCAGCAGCGACGAGGGGAAGATGAACACTGAAGCTTTCTTT. Protein product: CASSDEGKMNTEAFF.

The chain employs TRBV13 and TRBJ2-3; either TRBD1 or TRBD2 may supply D (7 bases each). CDR3 length: 16 residues. Germline V gene lookup returns CDR1 PRHDT and CDR2 FYEKMQ (reference sequence). The ends were cut back, 4 bases at V and 4 bases at J, with 18 bases in the middle. CDR3 in amino acids: CASSSNRGAGSDTQYF. CDR3 sequence (DNA): TGTGCCAGCAGCTCCAACAGGGGAGCGGGGTCAGATACGCAGTATTTT.

The rearrangement links TRBV9 to TRBJ1-2, with D tentatively TRBD1 (5 bases). CDR3 length equals 13 residues. V dropped 7 bases and J dropped 6 bases, with 16 bases sitting between them. CDR1 and CDR2 (germline): SGDLS, YYNGEE. Here the CDR3 reads CASGREGNDGYTF. The CDR3 DNA reads as TGTGCCAGCGGGCGAGAGGGGAACGATGGCTACACCTTC. The variable domain in full, completed from reference TRBV9 and TRBJ1-2, reads DSGVTQTPKHLITATGQRVTLRCSPRSGDLSVYWYQQSLDQGLQFLIQYYNGEERAKGNILERFSAQQFPDLHSELNLSSLELGDSALYFCASGREGNDGYTFGSGTRLTVV.

The table lists this clone with a few counts. The gene calls are TRBV2 and TRBJ2-3; D unresolved. This CDR3 contains 13 residues. The ends were cut back, 4 bases at V and 2 bases at J, with 7 bases in the middle. The germline gives CDR1 SNHLY, CDR2 FYNNEI. The CDR3 DNA is TGTGCCAGCAGTGTAAAGATCACAGATACGCAGTATTTT. This sequence encodes CASSVKITDTQYF. The full variable domain, rest sourced from reference TRBV2 and TRBJ2-3, is EPEVTQTPSHQVTQMGQEVILRCVPISNHLYFYWYRQILGQKVEFLVSFYNNEISEKSEIFDDQFSVERPDGSNFTLKIRSTKLEDSAMYFCASSVKITDTQYFGPGTRLTVL.

This clone was seen a few times. The chain combines TRBV4-1 with TRBJ2-5, with TRBD2 matching 12 bases. J gave up 5 bases and V 3 bases, and 10 bases lay outside the gene matches. Germline CDR1 is MGHRA and CDR2 is YSYEKL. The CDR3 totals 17 residues. Here the CDR3 DNA reads TGCGCCAGCAGCCATGGTCCTAGCGGGGGGGCTTTCGAGACCCAGTACTTC. Its protein product is CASSHGPSGGAFETQYF.

This rearrangement joins TRBV6-5 to TRBJ1-6; the match to TRBD1 covers 10 bases. The J segment lost 10 bases and the V segment lost 7 bases, leaving 7 bases of the junction unmatched. This CDR3 is 14 amino acids long. Per germline, CDR1 MNHEY and CDR2 SVGAGI. CDR3 sequence: CASTWTGGNSPLHF. In DNA form, the CDR3 reads TGTGCCAGCACTTGGACAGGGGGAAACTCACCCCTCCACTTT.

The chain carries TRBV19 and TRBJ2-7; D may be TRBD2 (6 bases). V lost 5 bases and J 5 bases, leaving 10 bases between the germline ends. The CDR3 spans 12 residues. Per the germline V gene, CDR1 is LNHDA and CDR2 is SQIVND (reference sequence). CDR3 sequence reads: CASSGGTDEQYF. The CDR3 DNA sequence: TGTGCCAGTAGTGGGGGGACGGACGAGCAGTACTTC.

The V call is TRBV29-1, the J call TRBJ1-2; 7 bases agree with TRBD1. The ends lost 5 bases at V and 5 bases at J; junction bases unmatched: 8. Germline values: CDR1 SQVTM, CDR2 ANQGSEA. There are 13 residues in the CDR3. CDR3 loop: CSVRDRDLYGYTF. The CDR3 DNA sequence: TGCAGCGTTCGAGACAGGGACCTATATGGCTACACCTTC.

Only a few counts were recorded for this clone. V is TRBV5-4 and J is TRBJ1-2; no reliable D call. Trimming took off 6 bases at V and 2 bases at J, with 14 bases between the two ends. CDR3 length equals 14 residues. Per the germline V gene, CDR1 is SGHNT and CDR2 is YYREEE (reference sequence). CDR3 sequence: CASILAGGNYGYTF. The CDR3 DNA follows: TGTGCCAGCATCCTTGCGGGTGGGAACTATGGCTACACCTTC.

This chain links TRBV9 with TRBJ2-5; no clear D gene. The CDR3 is 17 amino acids. V was shortened by 0 bases and J by 2 bases, with 17 bases between the two germline ends. The V gene's germline CDR1 is SGDLS and CDR2 YYNGEE. CDR3 residues: CASSVGFLGLDQETQYF. Here the CDR3 DNA reads TGTGCCAGCAGCGTAGGCTTTCTAGGGCTGGATCAAGAGACCCAGTACTTC.

This chain uses TRBV4-1 with TRBJ2-5; the D gene is possibly TRBD2 (5 bases). CDR3 size: 14 residues. Trimming removed 4 bases at V and 1 base at J, with 10 bases between. The germline gives CDR1 MGHRA, CDR2 YSYEKL. CDR3 coding DNA: TGCGCCAGCAGCCGCGGGCAGTTCCAAGAGACCCAGTACTTC. Its protein is CASSRGQFQETQYF.

This rearrangement joins TRBV29-1 to TRBJ1-4; D remains ambiguous. V lost 1 base, J lost 2 bases, and 11 bases lay in between. The CDR3 loop spans 15 amino acids. Germline loops: CDR1 SQVTM, CDR2 ANQGSEA. The CDR3 reads CSVEGGIGTNEKLFF. The CDR3 DNA sequence: TGCAGCGTTGAAGGTGGGATTGGCACTAATGAAAAACTGTTTTTT.

This clone was observed a handful of times. The V and J genes are TRBV30 and TRBJ1-2; D not resolved. The CDR3 loop spans 13 amino acids. CDR1 and CDR2 (germline): GTSNPN, SVGIG (reference sequence). V lost 0 bases and J lost 8, with 13 bases in between. CDR3 nucleotide sequence: TGTGCCTGGAGTGTAGGAAGTTATGACGGCTACACCTTC. Protein: CAWSVGSYDGYTF.